This T cell receptor (beta chain) was captured in a study of circulating and synovial CD4+ cells in juvenile arthritis (dated by TCRdb to between 2012 and 2015). Study-level background: TCRbeta CDR3 repertoires of circulating HLA-DR+ CD4 T cells, bulk blood CD4 T cells and synovial CD4 T cells were compared within each patient. The goal of repertoire sequencing was to confirm that a circulating synovial-like CD4 T cell subset was enriched in synovial clonotypes. Overall results and qualifications from the work: The difference between circulating pathogenic-like lymphocytes and bulk blood T cells was not detected by traditional Vbeta family usage analysis. Lower diversity was observed in synovial and circulating pathogenic-like lymphocyte repertoires than in bulk blood CD4 repertoires, and some CPL samples were found to be as oligoclonal as synovium. Circulating pathogenic-like lymphocytes clustered with synovial T cells and shared a substantially higher fraction of CDR3 sequences with synovium than bulk blood. Because overlap with synovium rose as sequencing depth increased, the measured fractions of shared clonotypes likely underestimated the overlap of the full repertoire. Because T cell genome counts in CPL samples and bulk blood CD4 samples differed by at least an order of magnitude, sample-size effects were addressed.

CDR1 and CDR2 are read off the germline V gene as SGHAT and FQNNGV. Its CDR3 holds 11 amino acids, cysteine through phenylalanine. Left in the record is the CDR3 DNA by itself, 33 bases read in frame from the first base. A distance of 5 bases separates the germline ends of V and J, which lose 4 bases and 8 bases respectively. The sequenced samples came from patients who had active juvenile idiopathic arthritis. Cells were sorted immediately after thawing, with dead cells excluded using Live/Dead Fixable Near-IR Stain. With regard to this clone: Its antigen specificity is not known. No per-base quality is available; no much larger clone lies one base away.

Receptor libraries were prepared by the immunoSEQ multiplex PCR assay. TCRbeta CDR3 sequencing was carried out by an external provider as a commercial service. The published analysis was carried out like this. The analyses used productive nucleotide sequences together with amino acid sequences obtained by in silico translation. Diversity was measured as Renyi entropy over a range of alpha values, and the median of 200 repeated subsamples was taken to equalise sample size. Pairwise repertoire distance was calculated as one minus the Chao-modified Jaccard index, correcting for under-sampling, and used for clustering. Frequency-weighted overlap with synovial clonotypes was computed at 200 sample sizes with 200 draws without replacement at each size, and the value at the size of the smaller sample was reported. TCRdb took over this immuneACCESS table, retaining in-frame rearrangements with V and J assigned. Such tables are incomplete; in checked studies, under half of the missing clones stem from an unresolved V gene, and the remainder is unexplained. D and trimming come from the DNA, and the V and J calls and clone size come from that table. Here the sample has about 32,000 clones; about 94% occur a single time. 2.5% to 3% of the sample is held by the ten biggest clonotypes.

Sequencing was done on a sample of CD4+ T cells from blood. The source of this sequence is a human donor with juvenile idiopathic arthritis. In this chain, TRBV11-2 is recombined with TRBJ1-4; too little of a D gene remains to name it. CDR3 sequence: CASSSREKLFF. The bases are TGTGCCAGCAGCTCCCGGGAAAAACTGTTTTTT.